These 14 T cell receptor beta chains originate from one sample sequenced in a study of blood T cell repertoires in COVID-19. The method was immunoSEQ multiplex PCR; TCRdb's version includes in-frame clones alone and lacks a portion of them. The sample lists under 300,000 clones, around nine tenths occurring once. What was sequenced was PBMCs or T cells enriched from blood (not recorded which). These TCRs come from a woman aged 55-70 years in a cohort exposed to, infected with or recovered from COVID-19 (not recorded which).

The genes are TRBV6-5 and TRBJ1-5; no reliable D call. This CDR3 contains 14 residues. The ends were cut back, 6 bases at V and 6 bases at J, with 15 bases in the middle. Germline V CDR1 and CDR2: MNHEY, SVGAGI. CDR3 loop: CASSPGSDRQPQHF. The CDR3 coding sequence is TGTGCCAGCAGCCCAGGTAGCGATCGTCAGCCCCAGCATTTT.

This clone was counted only a few times. The V and J genes are TRBV21-1 and TRBJ2-1; TRBD1, as called in the table, went unchecked against the DNA. TRBV21-1 constitutes a pseudogene. The CDR3 extends over 16 amino acids. The CDR3 is CASSKAPSSSYNEQFF. In DNA form, the CDR3 reads TGTGCCAGCAGCAAAGCTCCGTCCAGCTCCTACAATGAGCAGTTCTTC.

This chain joins TRBV6-5 and TRBJ1-5; TRBD1 matches at 9 bases. CDR3 length equals 14 residues. J lost 5 bases, V lost 6 bases, and 5 bases had no gene match. Germline V gene lookup returns CDR1 MNHEY and CDR2 SVGAGI. The CDR3 nucleotides read TGTGCCAGCAGGACGGGACAGGGCGATCAGCCCCAGCATTTT. Protein: CASRTGQGDQPQHF.

This chain connects TRBV19 to TRBJ2-1; 8 nucleotides agree with TRBD2. Looked up from germline, CDR1 is LNHDA and CDR2 is SQIVND (reference sequence). The CDR3 length is 15 residues. The junction had 5 bases not matched to a gene; V was cut back by 5 bases and J by 2 bases. CDR3 sequence: CASSPTSGTYNEQFF. As DNA, the CDR3 is TGTGCCAGTAGTCCCACTAGCGGAACCTACAATGAGCAGTTCTTC.

J is TRBJ2-1 and V is TRBV24-1, with TRBD2 matching over 13 bases. J gave up 5 bases and V 5 bases, and 2 bases lay outside the gene matches. CDR3 length: 15 residues. Per the germline V gene, CDR1 is KGHDR and CDR2 is SFDVKD. This CDR3 reads CATSGGTSGNNEQFF. CDR3 DNA sequence: TGTGCCACCAGTGGGGGGACTAGCGGGAACAATGAGCAGTTCTTC.

The chain employs TRBV19 and TRBJ2-3, with D possibly being TRBD2 (6 bases). The CDR3 loop spans 16 amino acids. Germline-derived CDR1 and CDR2 are LNHDA and SQIVND (reference sequence). V lost 3 bases and J 0 bases, leaving 13 bases between the germline ends. The CDR3 spells CASSISAGWSTDTQYF. The CDR3 DNA reads TGTGCCAGTAGTATCTCGGCGGGGTGGAGCACAGATACGCAGTATTTT.

The chain uses TRBV2 and TRBJ1-2; TRBD1 agrees at 9 bases. The V gene end was trimmed by 8 bases and the J gene end by 8 bases; junction bases not matched to a gene: 6. CDR3 length: 12 amino acids. The germline CDR1 and CDR2 sequences are SNHLY and FYNNEI. The chain's CDR3 is CASRTGALGYTF. DNA for the CDR3: TGTGCCAGCCGGACAGGGGCGTTGGGCTACACCTTC.

This chain connects TRBV28 to TRBJ2-6; 10 positions agree with TRBD1. V was clipped by 1 base and J by 0 bases; unmatched bases: 3. CDR1 and CDR2 from the germline V gene are MDHEN and SYDVKM. This CDR3 has 18 residues. CDR3 bases: TGTGCCAGCAGTTTATATGGGGACAGGGGCTCTGGGGCCAACGTCCTGACTTTC. Protein sequence: CASSLYGDRGSGANVLTF.

V is TRBV28 and J is TRBJ1-6, with no clear D. Germline values: CDR1 MDHEN, CDR2 SYDVKM. The CDR3 runs 16 residues. V gave up 3 bases and J gave up 5 bases, with 14 bases separating them. CDR3 in DNA: TGTGCCAGCAGTTTTACGGGGAGGAGGCATAATTCACCCCTCCACTTT. Translated: CASSFTGRRHNSPLHF.

The chain's CDR3 is CASSLDQIAGAPDTQYF. In DNA, the CDR3 is TGTGCCAGCAGCTTAGATCAGATAGCGGGAGCCCCAGATACGCAGTATTTT. The chain uses TRBV11-2 and TRBJ2-3, with 9 bases that match TRBD2. The CDR3 contains 17 residues. Germline V gene data show CDR1 as SGHAT and CDR2 as FQNNGV. J was trimmed by 4 bases and V by 0 bases; bases with no gene match: 8.

The V and J genes are TRBV7-8 and TRBJ2-7; perhaps TRBD2 as D (6 bases). Trimming removed 1 base at V and 7 bases at J, with 14 bases between. This CDR3 is built from 14 residues. CDR1 is SGHVS, CDR2 FQNEAQ, per germline. CDR3 DNA sequence: TGTGCCAGCAGCTTAGAGACTAGGCTTGGGGAGCAGTACTTC. It codes for CASSLETRLGEQYF. The full variable domain, with the rest looked up from reference TRBV7-8 and TRBJ2-7, is GAGVSQSPRYKVAKRGQDVALRCDPISGHVSLFWYQQALGQGPEFLTYFQNEAQLDKSGLPSDRFFAERPEGSVSTLKIQRTQQEDSAVYLCASSLETRLGEQYFGPGTRLTVT.

This clone was seen once. V is TRBV28 and J is TRBJ1-3; D gene ambiguous. The CDR3 consists of 12 residues. Germline V lookup: CDR1 MDHEN, CDR2 SYDVKM. The CDR3 sequence: CASGVNGNTIYF. The CDR3 DNA is TGTGCGTCGGGAGTTAATGGAAACACCATATATTTT.

The genes are TRBV7-9 and TRBJ2-1; weak D call: TRBD2 (6 bases). Trimming removed 6 bases from V and 5 bases from J, with 20 bases in between. Germline CDR1 SEHNR, CDR2 FQNEAQ (reference sequence). This CDR3 comprises 16 residues. CDR3 nucleotides: TGTGCCAGCAGGCCCCCTGGCGGGGCCGGAGACAATGAGCAGTTCTTC. It yields the protein CASRPPGGAGDNEQFF.

This chain connects TRBV19 to TRBJ2-7; 7 bases are shared with TRBD1. The CDR3 sequence is 14 residues long. J lost 3 bases, V lost 8 bases, and 10 bases had no gene match. CDR1 is LNHDA, CDR2 SQIVND, per germline (reference sequence). This CDR3 reads CASSTSGGSYEQYF. The CDR3 region has the DNA TGTGCCAGTTCCACCTCAGGGGGAAGCTACGAGCAGTACTTC.